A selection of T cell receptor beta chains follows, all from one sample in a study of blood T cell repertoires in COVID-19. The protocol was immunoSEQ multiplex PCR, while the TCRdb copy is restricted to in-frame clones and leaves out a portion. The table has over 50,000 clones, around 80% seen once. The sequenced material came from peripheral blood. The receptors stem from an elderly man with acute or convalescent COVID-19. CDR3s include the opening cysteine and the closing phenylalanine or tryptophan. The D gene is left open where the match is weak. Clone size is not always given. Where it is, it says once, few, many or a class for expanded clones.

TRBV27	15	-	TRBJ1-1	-	CASSLRPGLNTEAFF	TGTGCCAGCAGTTTACGTCCAGGGTTAAACACTGAAGCTTTCTTT
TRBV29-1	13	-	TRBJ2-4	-	CSVGQGDGNIQYF	TGCAGCGTTGGGCAGGGTGACGGAAACATTCAGTACTTC
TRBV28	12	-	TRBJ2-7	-	CASSLQGYEQYF	TGTGCCAGCAGTTTACAGGGATACGAGCAGTACTTC
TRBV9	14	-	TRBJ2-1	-	CASSGRLGGDEQFF	TGTGCCAGCAGCGGGCGGCTAGGCGGCGATGAGCAGTTCTTC
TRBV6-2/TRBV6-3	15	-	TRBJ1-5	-	CASSITYSGPQPQHF	TGTGCCAGCAGTATTACCTACTCCGGTCCTCAGCCCCAGCATTTT
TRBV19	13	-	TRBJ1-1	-	CASSRAWDTEAFF	TGTGCCAGTAGTAGGGCATGGGACACTGAAGCTTTCTTT
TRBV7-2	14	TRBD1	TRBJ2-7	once	CASSTRQGAYEQYF	TGTGCCAGCAGCACCCGACAGGGAGCCTACGAGCAGTACTTC
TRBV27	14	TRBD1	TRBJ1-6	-	CASRPGTGYSPLHF	TGTGCCAGCAGGCCGGGGACAGGGTATTCACCCCTCCACTTT
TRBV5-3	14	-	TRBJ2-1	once	CARIRLGGYNEQFF	TGTGCCAGAATCCGACTAGGAGGCTACAATGAGCAGTTCTTC
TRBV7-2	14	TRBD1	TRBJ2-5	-	CASSFDRGKETQYF	TGTGCCAGCAGCTTTGACAGGGGAAAAGAGACCCAGTACTTC
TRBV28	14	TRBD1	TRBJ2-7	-	CASSSPGTGVEQYF	TGTGCCAGCAGTTCGCCCGGGACAGGGGTTGAGCAGTACTTC
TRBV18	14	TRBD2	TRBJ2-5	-	CASSPGAGEETQYF	TGTGCCAGCTCACCAGGAGCGGGAGAAGAGACCCAGTACTTC
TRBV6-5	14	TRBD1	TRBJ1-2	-	CASRSGTGAVGYTF	TGTGCCAGCAGGTCCGGGACAGGGGCCGTTGGCTACACCTTC
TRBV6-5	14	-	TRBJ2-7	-	CASREGALAYEQYF	TGTGCCAGCCGGGAGGGGGCGCTGGCCTACGAGCAGTACTTC
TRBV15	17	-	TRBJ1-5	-	CATSRDREGNSNQPQHF	TGTGCCACCAGCAGAGATCGGGAGGGAAATAGCAATCAGCCCCAGCATTTT
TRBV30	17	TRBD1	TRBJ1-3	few	CAWSSTGGSSSGNTIYF	TGTGCCTGGAGTTCGACAGGGGGCTCGAGCTCTGGAAACACCATATATTTT
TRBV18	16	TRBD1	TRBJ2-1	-	CASSPRTGGLNNEQFF	TGTGCCAGCTCACCGAGGACAGGGGGCCTCAACAATGAGCAGTTCTTC
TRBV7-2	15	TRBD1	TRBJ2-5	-	CASSLGGTGKETQYF	TGTGCCAGCAGCTTGGGGGGGACAGGGAAAGAGACCCAGTACTTC